This entry lists 21 T cell receptor beta chains sequenced from one sample in a study of OX40 agonist ivuxolimab in advanced cancers. The method was immunoSEQ multiplex PCR; TCRdb's version includes in-frame clones alone and lacks a portion of them. The repertoire holds tens of thousands of clones, with over 75% as singletons. The source was CD4+ or CD8+ T cells sorted from blood, collected in a trial of the OX40 agonist ivuxolimab. Every receptor here comes from an adult with an advanced solid tumor such as melanoma, head and neck, liver or kidney cancer.

This clone was picked up one time. J is TRBJ1-5 and V is TRBV4-2; 9 nucleotides line up with TRBD1. Germline CDR1 and CDR2: LGHNA and YNFKEQ. This CDR3 spans 18 amino acids. J was trimmed by 7 bases and V by 1 base; bases with no gene match: 14. The CDR3 here is CASSQGSPLQGAGQPQHF. CDR3 bases: TGTGCCAGCAGCCAAGGTTCCCCGCTACAGGGGGCAGGGCAGCCCCAGCATTTT.

The J gene is TRBJ1-2, the V gene TRBV6-1; TRBD1 matches 7 bases. Germline V lookup: CDR1 MNHNS, CDR2 SASEGT. The CDR3 contains 18 residues. V trimming: 4 bases; J trimming: 2 bases; junction bases outside the gene matches: 16. CDR3 region: CASSGYRGTLESNYGYTF. The CDR3 DNA is TGTGCCAGCAGTGGATACAGGGGAACATTAGAATCAAACTATGGCTACACCTTC.

The rearrangement links TRBV29-1 to TRBJ1-2, with TRBD1 identical over 8 bases. Germline V gene sequence: CDR1 SQVTM, CDR2 ANQGSEA. V lost 3 bases to trimming and J lost 3 bases; unmatched junction nucleotides: 6. CDR3 size: 14 residues. As DNA, the CDR3 is TGCAGCGTTGATGGGCAGGGGGCGTACTATGGCTACACCTTC. Translating gives CSVDGQGAYYGYTF.

CDR3 in amino acids: CASSLNRGLENTIYF. In DNA form, the CDR3 reads TGTGCCAGCAGCTTAAACAGGGGGCTAGAAAACACCATATATTTT. The chain joins TRBV7-2 to TRBJ1-3, with 9 bases matching TRBD1. CDR1 and CDR2 from the germline V gene are SGHTA and FQGNSA. This CDR3 region has 15 residues. After removal of 2 bases from V and 6 bases from J, the junction contained 5 bases not matched to a gene.

CDR3 sequence: CASSPSTSGRSYNEQFF. The CDR3 DNA reads as TGTGCCAGCTCACCCAGTACGAGCGGGAGGTCCTACAATGAGCAGTTCTTC. This chain connects TRBV18 to TRBJ2-1; 9 positions match TRBD2. The CDR3 sequence is 17 residues long. V lost 3 bases, J lost 1 base, and 7 bases stayed unmatched. CDR1 and CDR2 from the germline V gene are KGHSH and LQKENI.

This clone was seen only a few times. V gene TRBV7-8 combines with J gene TRBJ1-2; a weak D match, TRBD1 (5 bases). Germline lookup yields CDR1 SGHVS and CDR2 FQNEAQ. The V end lost 1 base, the J end lost 7 bases, and 16 bases lay between the germline ends. CDR3 length: 15 amino acids. In DNA, the CDR3 is TGTGCCAGCAGCTTAGGCGGCAGGGCAGCGACTGGCTACACCTTC. The encoded protein is CASSLGGRAATGYTF. Full variable domain (outside the CDR3, taken from reference TRBV7-8 and TRBJ1-2): GAGVSQSPRYKVAKRGQDVALRCDPISGHVSLFWYQQALGQGPEFLTYFQNEAQLDKSGLPSDRFFAERPEGSVSTLKIQRTQQEDSAVYLCASSLGGRAATGYTFGSGTRLTVV.

This chain links TRBV23-1 with TRBJ1-2; D is perhaps TRBD1 (6 bases). TRBV23-1 is an ORF for which the function is uncertain. The CDR3 loop spans 14 amino acids. With 4 bases removed from V and 8 bases from J, the gap between germline ends came to 17 bases. Here the CDR3 DNA reads TGCGCCAGCAGTCTCCTCCGGGACAATCAAGGCTACACCTTC. Its translation is CASSLLRDNQGYTF.

The chain is built from TRBV11-2 and TRBJ2-4; 11 positions agree with TRBD2. The V and J ends lost 5 bases and 8 bases, in that order; junction bases with no gene match: 8. The CDR3 spans 15 residues. Germline V lookup: CDR1 SGHAT, CDR2 FQNNGV. CDR3 sequence (DNA): TGTGCCAGCAGCCTTGTGGAGACTAGCGGGGACATTCAGTACTTC. It specifies CASSLVETSGDIQYF.

This clone was seen a single time. The chain uses TRBV7-6 and TRBJ2-3; TRBD2 might be the D (6 bases). V lost 1 base and J lost 6, with 20 bases in between. Looked up from germline, CDR1 is SGHVS and CDR2 is FNYEAQ. The CDR3 runs to 17 residues. Here the CDR3 reads CASSLGWMAGRRDTQYF. The CDR3 region has the DNA TGTGCCAGCAGCTTAGGCTGGATGGCGGGAAGGAGGGATACGCAGTATTTT.

The chain combines TRBV29-1 with TRBJ2-3; 8 bases are shared with TRBD2. CDR1 is SQVTM, CDR2 ANQGSEA, per germline. The V and J ends lost 7 bases and 3 bases, in that order; junction bases with no gene match: 6. This CDR3 comprises 13 residues. The DNA of the CDR3 is TGCAGCGCTCCCGGGGGGGGAACAGATACGCAGTATTTT. As protein: CSAPGGGTDTQYF.

This clone appeared once. The V gene is TRBV28, the J gene TRBJ1-1; D is undetermined. In germline, CDR1 is MDHEN, CDR2 SYDVKM. Trimming removed 6 bases from V and 4 bases from J, with 18 bases in between. The CDR3 is 15 amino acids. The CDR3 coding sequence is TGTGCCAGCAGCCGCGGGTATGAGACGGGCACTGAAGCTTTCTTT. It encodes CASSRGYETGTEAFF.

The CDR3 here is CASSSTSGGQETQYF. CDR3 DNA sequence: TGTGCCAGCAGTTCAACTAGCGGGGGCCAAGAGACCCAGTACTTC. V and J are TRBV5-4 and TRBJ2-5; 11 bases line up with TRBD2. CDR1 and CDR2 from the germline V gene are SGHNT and YYREEE (reference sequence). V shed 5 bases, J shed 1 base, and the junction held 4 bases outside the gene matches. There are 15 residues in the CDR3. Supplemented by reference TRBV5-4 and TRBJ2-5, the full variable domain reads ETGVTQSPTHLIKTRGQQVTLRCSSQSGHNTVSWYQQALGQGPQFIFQYYREEENGRGNFPPRFSGLQFPNYSSELNVNALELDDSALYLCASSSTSGGQETQYFGPGTRLLVL.

The J gene is TRBJ1-2, the V gene TRBV28; 9 bases agree with TRBD1. The CDR3 is 14 amino acids. V was clipped by 5 bases and J by 4 bases; unmatched bases: 5. Germline V gene lookup returns CDR1 MDHEN and CDR2 SYDVKM. The CDR3 nucleotides are TGTGCCAGCAGTAGAGAACAGGGGGCCTATGGCTACACCTTC. This codes for CASSREQGAYGYTF.

This clone was counted a single time. The chain's CDR3 is CASTRRGYGYTF. Here the CDR3 DNA reads TGTGCCAGCACGAGGAGGGGCTATGGCTACACCTTC. J is TRBJ1-2 and V is TRBV27; tentatively, D is TRBD1 (5 bases). Germline CDR1 reads MNHEY; CDR2 reads SMNVEV (reference sequence). With 7 bases removed from V and 4 bases from J, the gap between germline ends came to 10 bases. The CDR3 is 12 residues long.

The gene calls are TRBV29-1 and TRBJ2-1; D gene unclear. This CDR3 has 12 amino acids. The germline V gene encodes CDR1 SQVTM and CDR2 ANQGSEA. Trimming took 3 bases from V and 9 from J, leaving 12 bases between them. Here the CDR3 DNA reads TGCAGCGTTGACCGAACATCACTTGAGCAGTTCTTC. Its translation is CSVDRTSLEQFF.

V gene TRBV6-1 combines with J gene TRBJ2-4; the D gene is possibly TRBD2 (5 bases). V was cut by 5 bases and J by 1 base, with 12 bases left in between. Germline V gene data show CDR1 as MNHNS and CDR2 as SASEGT. This CDR3 comprises 15 residues. The CDR3 DNA reads as TGTGCCAGCAGTCCCCGGGGTAACGCCAAAAACATTCAGTACTTC. As protein: CASSPRGNAKNIQYF.

The chain joins TRBV27 to TRBJ1-1; D perhaps matches TRBD1 (6 bases). The CDR3 spans 16 residues. The germline V and J ends were trimmed by 3 bases and 2 bases, with 16 bases remaining between them. CDR1 and CDR2 from the germline V gene are MNHEY and SMNVEV (reference sequence). CDR3 amino acids: CASSFRGAGRNTEAFF. The CDR3 bases are TGTGCCAGCAGTTTCCGGGGGGCCGGGAGAAACACTGAAGCTTTCTTT.

The J gene is TRBJ2-1, the V gene TRBV14; D gene ambiguous. Germline V CDR1 and CDR2: SGHDN, FVKESK. The V and J ends lost 7 bases and 0 bases respectively, with 16 bases between them. CDR3 length equals 16 residues. CDR3 DNA sequence: TGTGCCAGCACCCCGGTTAGCCTAACCTCCTACAATGAGCAGTTCTTC. It yields the protein CASTPVSLTSYNEQFF. Filled out from reference TRBV14 and TRBJ2-1, the complete variable domain reads EAGVTQFPSHSVIEKGQTVTLRCDPISGHDNLYWYRRVMGKEIKFLLHFVKESKQDESGMPNNRFLAERTGGTYSTLKVQPAELEDSGVYFCASTPVSLTSYNEQFFGPGTRLTVL.

This clone was seen more than once but under ten times. The CDR3 here is CATMIRVGTEAFF. For the CDR3, the DNA is TGTGCCACCATGATCAGGGTAGGCACTGAAGCTTTCTTT. The rearrangement uses TRBV6-6 and TRBJ1-1, with D possibly being TRBD1 (5 bases). Germline assignment: CDR1 MNHNY and CDR2 SVGAGI (reference sequence). This CDR3 has 13 amino acids. The V end lost 10 bases, the J end lost 4 bases, and 16 bases lay between the germline ends.

The chain links TRBV4-2 to TRBJ2-3; a weak D match, TRBD2 (6 bases). Germline V gives CDR1 LGHNA, CDR2 YNFKEQ. The CDR3 runs to 14 residues. V gave up 0 bases and J gave up 10 bases, with 14 bases separating them. CDR3 sequence reads: CASSQDGGKVSQYF. The CDR3 DNA is TGTGCCAGCAGCCAAGATGGAGGGAAAGTGTCGCAGTATTTT.

The chain joins TRBV11-2 to TRBJ2-7, with TRBD2 matching 9 bases. V shed 5 bases and J 2 bases; nucleotides not matched to a gene: 10. This CDR3 is built from 16 residues. CDR1 is SGHAT and CDR2 is FQNNGV in the germline V gene. Here the CDR3 reads CASSHFASSGTYEQYF. The DNA for the CDR3 is TGTGCCAGCAGCCACTTTGCCTCTAGCGGGACCTACGAGCAGTACTTC.